This T cell receptor (beta chain) was profiled in a study of blood T cell repertoires in COVID-19. Study information: Samples came from the United States, Italy and Spain, spanning acute and convalescent COVID-19. The analysed material was cDNA or gDNA that came from T cells, B-cell-depleted T cells, or PBMCs.

Original handling: Using reference gene primer amplification, nucleated cell counts were estimated. The method was immunoSEQ multiplex PCR; TCRdb's version includes in-frame clones alone and lacks a portion of them. V, J and clone size are those of that table, while D and trimming were read from the DNA. The sample includes a few hundred thousand clones, roughly 84% of them seen just once. This receptor was taken from a woman in her twenties or thirties who had recovered from COVID-19. The sequenced sample was peripheral blood.

The CDR3 coding sequence is TGTGCCAGCAGTTTATACCTAGCGGGAGTATCAGATACGCAGTATTTT. It codes for CASSLYLAGVSDTQYF. J is TRBJ2-3 and V is TRBV27; 10 bases agree with TRBD2. The CDR3 consists of 16 residues. Losses at the gene ends were 1 base for V and 4 bases for J; bases not matched to a gene: 5. Germline CDR1 reads MNHEY; CDR2 reads SMNVEV (reference sequence).